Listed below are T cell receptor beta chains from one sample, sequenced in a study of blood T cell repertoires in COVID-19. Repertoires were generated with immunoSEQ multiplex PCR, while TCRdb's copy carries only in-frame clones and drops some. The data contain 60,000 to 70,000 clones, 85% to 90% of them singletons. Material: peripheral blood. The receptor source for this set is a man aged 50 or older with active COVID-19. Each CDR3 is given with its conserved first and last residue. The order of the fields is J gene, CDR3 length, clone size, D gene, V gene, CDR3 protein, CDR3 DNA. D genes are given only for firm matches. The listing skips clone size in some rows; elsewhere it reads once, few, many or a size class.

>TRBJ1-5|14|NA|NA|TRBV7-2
CASRRDIGNQPQHF
TGTGCCAGCAGAAGGGACATCGGCAATCAGCCCCAGCATTTT
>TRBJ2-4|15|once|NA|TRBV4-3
CASSQAPPPVNIQYF
TGCGCCAGCAGCCAAGCTCCACCGCCGGTGAACATTCAGTACTTC
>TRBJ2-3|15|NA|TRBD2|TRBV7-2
CASSSTSGTADTQYF
TGTGCCAGCAGCTCCACTAGCGGGACGGCAGATACGCAGTATTTT
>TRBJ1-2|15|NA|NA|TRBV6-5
CASKKGEGTNYGYTF
TGTGCCAGCAAAAAGGGGGAAGGAACTAACTATGGCTACACCTTC
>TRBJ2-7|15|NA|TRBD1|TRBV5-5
CASSLAPTGYYEQYF
TGTGCCAGCAGCTTGGCCCCGACAGGGTACTACGAGCAGTACTTC
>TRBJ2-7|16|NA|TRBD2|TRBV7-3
CASSAAGTSGIYEQYF
TGTGCCAGCAGCGCGGCCGGGACTAGCGGGATCTACGAGCAGTACTTC
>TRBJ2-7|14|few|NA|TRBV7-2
CASSLFGQGAWLYF
NA
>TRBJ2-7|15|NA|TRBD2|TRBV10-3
CAITPGLAGPGEQYF
TGTGCCATAACCCCGGGACTAGCGGGGCCCGGGGAGCAGTACTTC
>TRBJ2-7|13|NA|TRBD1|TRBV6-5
CASTGQEYYEQYF
TGTGCCAGCACGGGACAGGAGTACTACGAGCAGTACTTC
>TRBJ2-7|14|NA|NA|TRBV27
CASRRAGDLYEQYF
TGTGCCAGCCGTAGGGCAGGGGATTTGTACGAGCAGTACTTC
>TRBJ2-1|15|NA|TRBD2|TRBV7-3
CASSASGTSRNEQFF
TGTGCCAGCAGCGCCTCCGGGACTAGTAGGAATGAGCAGTTCTTC
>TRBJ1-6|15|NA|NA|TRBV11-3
CASRGTGVSNSPLHF
TGTGCCAGCAGGGGAACCGGGGTTTCGAATTCACCCCTCCACTTT
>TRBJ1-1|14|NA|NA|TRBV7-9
CASSLYGPNTEAFF
TGTGCCAGCAGCTTATATGGCCCGAACACTGAAGCTTTCTTT
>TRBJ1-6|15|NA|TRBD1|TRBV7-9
CASSRPGTGNSPLHF
TGTGCCAGCAGCCGACCCGGGACAGGGAATTCACCCCTCCACTTT
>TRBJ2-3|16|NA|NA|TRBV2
CAINTGTSGRTDTQYF
TGTGCCATCAATACCGGGACAAGTGGGCGTACAGATACGCAGTATTTT
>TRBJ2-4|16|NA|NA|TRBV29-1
CSVEDPTMTSRGIQYF
TGCAGCGTTGAAGACCCCACAATGACATCCCGTGGCATTCAGTACTTC
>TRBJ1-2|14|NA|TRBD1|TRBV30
CAWRLTGGRPGYTF
TGTGCCTGGAGGCTCACAGGGGGCCGTCCGGGCTACACCTTC
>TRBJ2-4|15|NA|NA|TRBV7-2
CASSPDGVSKNIQYF
TGTGCCAGCAGTCCCGACGGGGTTTCCAAAAACATTCAGTACTTC
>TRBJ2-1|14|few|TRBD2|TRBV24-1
CATSPGLAAGEQFF
TGTGCCACTTCACCGGGACTAGCGGCCGGTGAGCAGTTCTTC
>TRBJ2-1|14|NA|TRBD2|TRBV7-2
CASSLAGLANEQFF
TGTGCCAGCAGCTTAGCGGGACTAGCCAATGAGCAGTTCTTC
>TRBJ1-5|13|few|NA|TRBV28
CASGGEGLQPQHF
TGTGCCAGCGGTGGGGAGGGGTTGCAGCCCCAGCATTTT
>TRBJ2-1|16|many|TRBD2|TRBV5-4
CASSLFRGSSYNEQFF
TGTGCCAGCAGCTTGTTCCGCGGGAGTTCCTACAATGAGCAGTTCTTC
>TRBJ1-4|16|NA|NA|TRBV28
CASSPTGITTNEKLFF
TGTGCCAGCAGCCCCACAGGGATCACAACTAATGAAAAACTGTTTTTT
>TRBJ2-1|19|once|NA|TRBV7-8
CASSPPRTDGWKAYNEQFF
TGTGCCAGCAGCCCTCCCCGTACAGACGGATGGAAGGCCTACAATGAGCAGTTCTTC
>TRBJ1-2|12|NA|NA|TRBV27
CASSLTGSVYTF
TGTGCCAGCAGTCTAACAGGTTCGGTCTACACCTTC
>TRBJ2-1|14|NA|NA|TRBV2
CASRGRMPVGEQFF
TGTGCCAGCAGGGGCCGCATGCCGGTCGGTGAGCAGTTCTTC
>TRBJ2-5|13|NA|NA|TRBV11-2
CASRLGRGETQYF
TGTGCCAGCAGGCTGGGCAGGGGCGAGACCCAGTACTTC
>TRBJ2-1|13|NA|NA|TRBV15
CATRADGNNEQFF
TGTGCCACCAGAGCGGACGGAAACAATGAGCAGTTCTTC
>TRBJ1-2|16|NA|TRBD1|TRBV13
CASARKLTGDLYGYTF
TGTGCCAGCGCCAGAAAACTTACAGGGGACCTATATGGCTACACCTTC
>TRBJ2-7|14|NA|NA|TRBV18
CASSPRPGVYEQYF
TGTGCCAGCTCACCACGCCCAGGCGTCTACGAGCAGTACTTC
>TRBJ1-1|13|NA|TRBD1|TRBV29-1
CSGGTGWGTEAFF
TGCAGCGGAGGGACAGGGTGGGGCACTGAAGCTTTCTTT
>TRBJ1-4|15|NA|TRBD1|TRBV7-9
CASSRGQGEGEKLFF
TGTGCCAGCAGCCGAGGACAGGGGGAAGGAGAAAAACTGTTTTTT
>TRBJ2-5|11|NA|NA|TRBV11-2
CASSATGTQYF
TGTGCCAGCAGCGCCACAGGGACCCAGTACTTC
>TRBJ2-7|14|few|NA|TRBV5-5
CASSLVGRSYEQYF
TGTGCCAGCAGCTTGGTTGGCAGATCCTACGAGCAGTACTTC
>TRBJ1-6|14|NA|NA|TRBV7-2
CASSLAQGRSPLHF
TGTGCCAGCAGCTTAGCACAGGGCCGCTCACCCCTCCACTTT
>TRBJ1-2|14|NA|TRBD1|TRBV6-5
CASKLDRGNYGYTF
TGTGCCAGCAAATTGGACAGGGGGAACTATGGCTACACCTTC
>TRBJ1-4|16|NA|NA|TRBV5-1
CASSQDRGGKRKKLFF
TGCGCCAGCAGCCAGGACCGCGGGGGGAAGAGAAAAAAACTGTTTTTT
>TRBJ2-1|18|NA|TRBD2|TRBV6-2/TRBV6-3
CASSYSLTSGSSYNEQFF
TGTGCCAGCAGTTACTCCTTGACTAGCGGGAGCTCCTACAATGAGCAGTTCTTC
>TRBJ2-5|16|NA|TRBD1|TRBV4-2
CASSQGWEGQEGTQYF
TGTGCCAGCAGCCAAGGTTGGGAAGGACAGGAAGGGACCCAGTACTTC
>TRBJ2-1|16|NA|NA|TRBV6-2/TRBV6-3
CASSPPEASNHNEQFF
TGTGCCAGCAGTCCCCCGGAGGCTAGCAACCACAATGAGCAGTTCTTC
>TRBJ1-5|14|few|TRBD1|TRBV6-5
CASRPTGGGQPQHF
TGTGCCAGCAGACCTACAGGGGGCGGGCAGCCCCAGCATTTT
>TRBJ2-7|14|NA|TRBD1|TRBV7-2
CASSTGTGWREQYF
TGTGCCAGCAGCACCGGGACAGGGTGGCGCGAGCAGTACTTC
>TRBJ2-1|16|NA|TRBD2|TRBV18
CASSPGTSGGLDEQFF
TGTGCCAGCTCACCCGGGACTAGCGGGGGGCTCGATGAGCAGTTCTTC
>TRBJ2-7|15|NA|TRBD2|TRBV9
CASSVDAGGDREQYF
TGTGCCAGCAGCGTAGACGCGGGAGGGGATCGCGAGCAGTACTTC
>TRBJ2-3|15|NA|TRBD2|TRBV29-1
CSADPLAANTDTQYF
TGCAGCGCCGACCCACTAGCGGCTAACACAGATACGCAGTATTTT
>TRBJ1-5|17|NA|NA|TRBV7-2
CASSGRGSVGSNQPQHF
TGTGCCAGCAGCGGCAGGGGTTCGGTAGGGAGCAATCAGCCCCAGCATTTT
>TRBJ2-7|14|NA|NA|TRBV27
CASSLSSPRGWQYF
TGTGCCAGCAGTTTATCATCCCCCCGGGGGTGGCAGTACTTC
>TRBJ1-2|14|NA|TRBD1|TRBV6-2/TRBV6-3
CASSQSRGRDGYTF
TGTGCCAGCAGTCAAAGCAGGGGGCGCGACGGCTACACCTTC
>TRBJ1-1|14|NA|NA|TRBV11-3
CASSLGGMNTEAFF
TGTGCCAGCAGCTTAGGAGGGATGAACACTGAAGCTTTCTTT
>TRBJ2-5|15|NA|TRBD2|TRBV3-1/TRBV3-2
CASSRRTSRQETQYF
TGTGCCAGCAGCCGTCGGACTAGCCGCCAAGAGACCCAGTACTTC
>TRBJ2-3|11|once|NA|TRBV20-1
CSAALADTQYF
TGCAGTGCTGCACTAGCAGATACGCAGTATTTT